The present T cell receptor beta chain was sequenced within a study of OX40 agonist ivuxolimab in advanced cancers. Overall study findings and caveats: At doses 0.1 to 3.0 mg/kg, CD4+ and CD8+ clones expanded. Fewer expanded clones were found on average in CD4+ than in CD8+ T cells. Among the nonresponders, some also had low normalized T-cell clonal expansion.

Libraries were prepared by immunoSEQ multiplex PCR; TCRdb keeps only in-frame clonotypes and omits some of them. The data hold 60,000 to 75,000 clones, with about 82% observed a single time. V was pared by 3 bases and J by 7 bases, with 4 bases of the junction left unmatched. Germline CDR1 reads MDHEN; CDR2 reads SYDVKM. There are 14 residues in the CDR3. The study sampled blood at baseline, cycle 4 day 1, and cycle 7 day 1. Regarding this clone: Antigen unknown.

This rearrangement joins TRBV28 to TRBJ2-1; 9 bases agree with TRBD2. This receptor was obtained from an adult with an advanced solid tumor such as melanoma, head and neck, liver or kidney cancer. This sample comprised CD4+ or CD8+ T cells sorted from blood, obtained in a trial of the OX40 agonist ivuxolimab. The CDR3 region is CASSFSGGPNEQFF. In DNA, the CDR3 is TGTGCCAGCAGTTTCAGCGGGGGGCCGAATGAGCAGTTCTTC.